This T cell receptor (beta chain) was sequenced in a study of blood T cells in healthy people across ages. Study-level findings and limits: Long-lived donors had more naive CD4+ cells and higher diversity than aged donors.

A second PCR of 7 to 11 cycles used a sample-barcoded 5' primer and a J-beta primer mix. Via MiXCR, TCRdb re-called the 5' RACE reads, giving one row per CDR3 protein. Of around 1,800,000 distinct CDR3 sequences listed, more than 35% are singletons. This clonotype showed up just a few times. The antigen remains undetermined. From germline, CDR1 is DFQATT and CDR2 SNEGSKA (reference sequence). The CDR3 runs 18 residues. J was trimmed by 9 bases and V by 1 base; bases with no gene match: 18. Every participating donor contributed around 9.5 milliliters of peripheral blood through a draw. PBMCs were isolated at a quantity of at least 6 million per sample.

Sequencing was performed on blood. The receptor was isolated from a human donor in good health. The gene calls are TRBV20-1 and TRBJ2-1; TRBD2 matches 10 bases. The CDR3 region has the DNA TGCAGTGCTAGAGCCTTCGGCGTGACTCTAGCGGGGGAGAGTGAGCAGTTCTTC. It translates to CSARAFGVTLAGESEQFF.